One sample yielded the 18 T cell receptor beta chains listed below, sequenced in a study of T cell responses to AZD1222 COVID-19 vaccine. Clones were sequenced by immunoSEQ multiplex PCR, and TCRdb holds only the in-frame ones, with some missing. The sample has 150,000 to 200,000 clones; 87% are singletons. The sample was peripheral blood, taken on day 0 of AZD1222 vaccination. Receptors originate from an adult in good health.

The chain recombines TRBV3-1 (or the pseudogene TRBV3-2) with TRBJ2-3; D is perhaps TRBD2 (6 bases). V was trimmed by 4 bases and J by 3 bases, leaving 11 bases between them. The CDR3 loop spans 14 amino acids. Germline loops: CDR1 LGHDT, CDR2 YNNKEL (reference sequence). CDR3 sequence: CASSLVAGTDTQYF. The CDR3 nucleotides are TGTGCCAGCAGCCTCGTTGCGGGGACAGATACGCAGTATTTT.

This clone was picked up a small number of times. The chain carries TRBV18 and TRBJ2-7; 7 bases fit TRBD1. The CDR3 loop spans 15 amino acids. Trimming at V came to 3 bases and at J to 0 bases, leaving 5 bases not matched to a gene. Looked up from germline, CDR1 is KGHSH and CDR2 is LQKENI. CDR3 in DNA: TGTGCCAGCTCACCCTATACAGGGGACTCCTACGAGCAGTACTTC. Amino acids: CASSPYTGDSYEQYF.

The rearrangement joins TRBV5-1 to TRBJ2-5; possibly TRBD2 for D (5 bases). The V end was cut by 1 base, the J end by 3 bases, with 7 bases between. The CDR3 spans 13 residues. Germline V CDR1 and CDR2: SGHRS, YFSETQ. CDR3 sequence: CASSLQAEETQYF. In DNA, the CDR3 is TGCGCCAGCAGCTTGCAAGCGGAAGAGACCCAGTACTTC.

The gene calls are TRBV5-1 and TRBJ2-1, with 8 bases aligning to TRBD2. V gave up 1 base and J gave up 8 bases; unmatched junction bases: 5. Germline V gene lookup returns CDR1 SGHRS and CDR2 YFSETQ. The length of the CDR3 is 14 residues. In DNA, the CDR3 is TGCGCCAGCAGCTTGCAGCGGGAGATGGATGAGCAGTTCTTC. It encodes CASSLQREMDEQFF.

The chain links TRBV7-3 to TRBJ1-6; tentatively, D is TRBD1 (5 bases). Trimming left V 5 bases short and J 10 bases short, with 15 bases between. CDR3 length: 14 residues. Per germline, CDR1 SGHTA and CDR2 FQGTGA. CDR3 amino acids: CASSPSGTNSPLHF. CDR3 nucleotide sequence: TGTGCCAGCAGCCCTTCCGGGACTAACTCACCCCTCCACTTT.

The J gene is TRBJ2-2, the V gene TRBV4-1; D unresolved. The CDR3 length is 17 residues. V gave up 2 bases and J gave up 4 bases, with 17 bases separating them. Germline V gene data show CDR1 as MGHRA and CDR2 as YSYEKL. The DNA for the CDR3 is TGCGCCAGCAGCCAAAGGGTTAGCTTGGGTAGCACCGGGGAGCTGTTTTTT. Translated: CASSQRVSLGSTGELFF.

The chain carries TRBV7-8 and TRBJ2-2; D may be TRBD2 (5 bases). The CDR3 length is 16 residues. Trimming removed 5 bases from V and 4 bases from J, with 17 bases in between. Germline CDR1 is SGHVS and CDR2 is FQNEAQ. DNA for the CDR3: TGTGCCAGCAGCCCAGTTTCCCGGGGTCTCACCGGGGAGCTGTTTTTT. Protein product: CASSPVSRGLTGELFF. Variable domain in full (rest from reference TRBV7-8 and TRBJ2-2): GAGVSQSPRYKVAKRGQDVALRCDPISGHVSLFWYQQALGQGPEFLTYFQNEAQLDKSGLPSDRFFAERPEGSVSTLKIQRTQQEDSAVYLCASSPVSRGLTGELFFGEGSRLTVL.

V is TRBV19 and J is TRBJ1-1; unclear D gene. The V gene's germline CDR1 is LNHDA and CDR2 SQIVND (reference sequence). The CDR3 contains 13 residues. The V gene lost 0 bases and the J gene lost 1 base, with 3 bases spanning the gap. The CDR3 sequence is CASSIDRNTEAFF. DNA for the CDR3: TGTGCCAGTAGTATAGACAGGAACACTGAAGCTTTCTTT.

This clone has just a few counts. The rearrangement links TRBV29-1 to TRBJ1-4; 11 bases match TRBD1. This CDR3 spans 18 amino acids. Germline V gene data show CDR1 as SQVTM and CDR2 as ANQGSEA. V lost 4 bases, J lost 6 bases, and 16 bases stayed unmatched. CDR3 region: CSVAGPGTGGLWDEKLFF. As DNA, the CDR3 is TGCAGCGTTGCAGGCCCTGGGACAGGGGGTTTATGGGATGAAAAACTGTTTTTT.

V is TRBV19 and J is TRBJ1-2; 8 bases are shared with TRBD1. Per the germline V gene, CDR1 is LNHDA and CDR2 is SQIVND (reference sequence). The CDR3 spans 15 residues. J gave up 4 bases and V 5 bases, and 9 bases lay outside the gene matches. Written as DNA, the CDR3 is TGTGCCAGTAGTGAGACAGGGGCATCTCTCTATGGCTACACCTTC. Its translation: CASSETGASLYGYTF.

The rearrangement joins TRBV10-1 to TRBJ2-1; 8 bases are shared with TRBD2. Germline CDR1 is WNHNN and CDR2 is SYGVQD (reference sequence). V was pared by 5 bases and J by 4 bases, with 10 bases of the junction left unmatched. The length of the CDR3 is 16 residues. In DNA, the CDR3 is TGCGCCAGCAGTCGCCGTCAGCGGGAGTCATACAATGAGCAGTTCTTC. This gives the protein CASSRRQRESYNEQFF.

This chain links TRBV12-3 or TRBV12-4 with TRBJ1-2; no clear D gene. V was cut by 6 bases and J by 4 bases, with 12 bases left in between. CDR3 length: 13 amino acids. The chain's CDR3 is CASSPTSSYGYTF. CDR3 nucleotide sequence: TGTGCCAGCAGCCCTACATCGAGCTATGGCTACACCTTC.

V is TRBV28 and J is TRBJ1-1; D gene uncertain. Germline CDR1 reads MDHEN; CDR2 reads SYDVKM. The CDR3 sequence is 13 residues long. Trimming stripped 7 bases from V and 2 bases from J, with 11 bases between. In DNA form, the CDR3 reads TGTGCCAGCACCCGCCGCGTTAACACTGAAGCTTTCTTT. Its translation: CASTRRVNTEAFF.

The CDR3 loop is CSAPSTDTQYF. The CDR3 coding sequence is TGCAGTGCGCCCTCCACAGATACGCAGTATTTT. V is TRBV20-1 and J is TRBJ2-3; D remains unclear. CDR3 length equals 11 residues. Germline CDR1 reads DFQATT; CDR2 reads SNEGSKA (reference sequence). The V and J ends lost 6 bases and 2 bases respectively, with 6 bases between them.

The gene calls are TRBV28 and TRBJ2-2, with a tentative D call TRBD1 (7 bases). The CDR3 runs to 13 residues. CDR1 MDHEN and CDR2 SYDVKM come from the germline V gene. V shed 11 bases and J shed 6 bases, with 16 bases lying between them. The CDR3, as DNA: TGTGCCGGAGGGACAGTGACTCCCGGGGAGCTGTTTTTT. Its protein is CAGGTVTPGELFF.

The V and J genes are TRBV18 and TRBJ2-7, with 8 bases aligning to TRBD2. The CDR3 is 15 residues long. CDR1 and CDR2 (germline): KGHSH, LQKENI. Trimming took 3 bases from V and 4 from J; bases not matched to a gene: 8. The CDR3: CASSPVGAGGYEQYF. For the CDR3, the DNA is TGTGCCAGCTCACCCGTGGGGGCGGGAGGTTACGAGCAGTACTTC.

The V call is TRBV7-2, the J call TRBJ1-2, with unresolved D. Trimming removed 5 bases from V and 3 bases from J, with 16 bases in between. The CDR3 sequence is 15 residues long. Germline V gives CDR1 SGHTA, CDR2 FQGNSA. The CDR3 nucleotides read TGTGCCAGCAGCCCTAGCTCCAACGGAGACTATGGCTACACCTTC. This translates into CASSPSSNGDYGYTF.

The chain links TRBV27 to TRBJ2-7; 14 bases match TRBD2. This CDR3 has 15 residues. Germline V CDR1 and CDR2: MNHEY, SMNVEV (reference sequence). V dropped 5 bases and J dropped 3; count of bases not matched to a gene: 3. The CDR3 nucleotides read TGTGCCAGCAGTATCGGGACTAGCGGGAGCTACGAGCAGTACTTC. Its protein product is CASSIGTSGSYEQYF.